Described below is a single TCR beta chain sequence and its context. This clonotype was detected a few times. There is no known antigen for this receptor. Nothing much larger sits one base from this clone, and base qualities are not available. CDR3 length: 15 amino acids, cysteine to phenylalanine. Solely the CDR3 DNA is kept, with 45 bases framed from the first base. Relative to germline, V is 8 bases shorter and J is 0 bases shorter, with 16 bases between their ends. The germline V gene (reference sequence) supplies CDR1 LNHDA and CDR2 SQIVND. TCR cDNA was synthesized by 5'RACE template switching, through which a universal primer site and unique molecular identifiers were introduced. Priming for cDNA synthesis came from both the TCR alpha and TCR beta constant segments. Libraries were amplified in two PCR steps, with sample barcodes and sequencing adapters added in the second step. Sequencing of libraries was done on Illumina HiSeq 2500 (2x100 bp) or NovaSeq (2x150 bp). From the authors' description of their analysis: MIGEC was used to demultiplex reads and collapse the reads into UMI consensus sequences, and MiXCR was used for V(D)J alignment. Clonotypes responding to the vaccine were identified with edgeR on replicate PBMC samples, with the criteria of FDR below 0.01 and a log2 fold change above 5 up to day 15. Each bulk clonotype received a CD4 or CD8 identity based on whether the sequenced CD4 or CD8 repertoire contained that clonotype at higher abundance. TCRdb reanalyzed the raw reads on its own, using fastp at Q25 for trimming and MiXCR for clone calling, and kept in-frame beta chains. Here each entry gathers all rows of one CDR3 protein and keeps the most common genes and DNA. TCRdb, not the authors, supplied the V and J calls. The sample contains some 160,000 distinct CDR3 sequences, under 7.5% of them found a single time. Around 2.3% of the sample lies in the top ten.

This record comes from a study of T cells after yellow fever vaccination (dated by TCRdb to between 2019 and 2020). Describing the broader study: The SMART-Seq v4 Ultra Low Input RNA kit was used to prepare libraries from fractions with low cell numbers. Bulk TCR alpha and beta repertoires were sequenced longitudinally to track T-cell clones before and after primary and booster YFV17D yellow fever vaccination. Two healthy male donors, one aged 18 to 30 and one aged 30 to 40 years, made up the cohort. Bulk PBMC replicates and cell subsets were isolated from blood drawn at multiple timepoints before and after both primary and secondary immunization. Points the paper makes about the study in general: Only a couple of donors were included in the study, so the extent to which the findings can be generalized is limited. The secondary T-cell response was weaker than the primary response but faster, peaking on day 5 instead of day 15. FACS-sorted repertoires could contain abundant contaminating clonotypes from the bulk population, so computational filtering was required. A small share of clonotypes occurred in both CD4 and CD8 compartments, likely arising from convergent recombination. After the booster, most of the clones that had expanded following primary vaccination were detected again (almost 98% of CD4 and around 90% of CD8), which suggests that memory was broadly maintained.

What the treatment or condition label conveys for this sample: live attenuated yellow fever vaccine strain. A standard Ficoll-Paque protocol was used to isolate PBMCs from peripheral blood. Dynabeads CD4 and CD8 positive selection kits were used to isolate CD4 and CD8 T-cell fractions. RNA was extracted with TriZol from bulk PBMCs, CD4 and CD8 fractions, and dextramer-positive and dextramer-negative fractions. The origin of this receptor is a man aged 18 to 29 who received the YFV17D yellow fever vaccine. Here the sequenced sample was CD4+ T cells sorted from PBMCs, taken less than 6 days after the first yellow fever vaccination. The chain couples TRBV19 to TRBJ1-2, with the D gene uncertain. The DNA sequence is as follows: TGTGCCAGTGGACCTGGCGGGTCCGCTAACTATGGCTACACCTTC. This translates into CASGPGGSANYGYTF.